This T cell receptor (beta chain) was recovered during a study of T cell responses to AZD1222 COVID-19 vaccine. Study-level findings and limits: Repertoires were obtained solely post-peak T cell response.

Only in-frame clones appear in the TCRdb table, and some are missing; sequencing was by immunoSEQ multiplex PCR. The sample carries under 200,000 clones, roughly nine tenths recorded once. Regarding this clone: The antigen is not known.

CDR3 size: 12 residues. Germline loops: CDR1 ENHRY, CDR2 SYGVKD. Trimming removed 6 bases from V and 8 bases from J, with 11 bases in between. The rearrangement uses TRBV10-3 and TRBJ2-1, with D maybe TRBD2 (5 bases). This receptor was obtained from an adult in good health. Sequences were derived from peripheral blood, sampled on day 0 of AZD1222 vaccination. The CDR3 here is CAISTNGDEQFF. In DNA form, the CDR3 reads TGTGCCATCAGCACTAACGGGGATGAGCAGTTCTTC.